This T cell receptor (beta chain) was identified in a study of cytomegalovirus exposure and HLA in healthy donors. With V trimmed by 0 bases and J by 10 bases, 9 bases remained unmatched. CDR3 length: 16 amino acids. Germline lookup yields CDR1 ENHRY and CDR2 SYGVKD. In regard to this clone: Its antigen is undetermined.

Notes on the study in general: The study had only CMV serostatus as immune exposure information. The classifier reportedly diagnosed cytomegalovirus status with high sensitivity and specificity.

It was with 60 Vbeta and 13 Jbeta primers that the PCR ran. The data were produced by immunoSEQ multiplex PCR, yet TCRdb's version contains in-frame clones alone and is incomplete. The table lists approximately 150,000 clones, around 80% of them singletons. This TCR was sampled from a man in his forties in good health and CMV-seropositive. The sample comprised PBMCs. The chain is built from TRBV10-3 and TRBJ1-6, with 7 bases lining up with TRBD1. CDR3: CAISESTTGVGSPLHF. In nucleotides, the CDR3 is TGTGCCATCAGTGAGTCGACAACAGGGGTGGGATCACCCCTCCACTTT.